This TCR beta chain emerged from a study of shared clonotypes between healthy human individuals. Study-level results: About 5% of naive CD4 clonotypes were shared across four donors.

Naive CD8 cells lacked CD45RO, underwent positive selection for CCR7 and left out terminally differentiated effector memory CD45RA+ cells. Clones were sequenced by immunoSEQ multiplex PCR, and TCRdb holds only the in-frame ones, with some missing. The data hold more than 2 million clones, with around 93% observed a single time. As for this clone: Its matching antigen is unknown. The junction does not match germline at one end; this may be a read error.

Germline-derived CDR1 and CDR2 are SGHDT and YYEEEE. The CDR3 contains 16 residues. The sequence derives from a man aged 18 to 30 in good health. Some clones in this sample may be carry-over from other donors' samples. The sequenced sample consisted of naive CD8+ T cells from PBMCs. The rearrangement links TRBV5-6 to TRBJ2-5, with no clear D. As DNA, the CDR3 is TGTGCAAGCAAATCACCCAGGTTCGTAACGCAAGAGACCCAGTACTTC. It encodes CASKSPRFVTQETQYF.